The 10 T cell receptor beta chains reported below all come from one sample, sequenced in a study of post-analysis software for immune sequencing data. Study-wide findings and caveats: In patients, 4 to 6 TRBV segments were more frequent than in controls, with TRBV5-6, TRBV5-1 and TRBV20-1 among them.

Researchers reported that TCR beta cDNA libraries carried unique molecular identifiers. TCRdb fed the PCR reads into MiXCR, producing one record per CDR3 protein. The sample contains a few hundred thousand distinct CDR3 sequences, 35% to 45% of which appear only once. For these TCRs, the target antigens are not known. Input material: blood. All receptors come from a girl between 5 and 17 years old with multiple sclerosis.

The chain links TRBV20-1 to TRBJ1-2; D possibly corresponds to TRBD1 (6 bases). The germline gives CDR1 DFQATT, CDR2 SNEGSKA (reference sequence). This CDR3 is 12 amino acids long. V was clipped by 4 bases and J by 2 bases, with 8 bases between them. CDR3 nucleotides: TGCAGTGCTACACAGGGCAACTATGGCTACACCTTC. Protein product: CSATQGNYGYTF.

V is TRBV27 and J is TRBJ2-2, with TRBD2 matching 13 bases. CDR3 length: 20 residues. The germline gives CDR1 MNHEY, CDR2 SMNVEV (reference sequence). The trim removed 0 bases at V and 0 bases at J, leaving 7 bases unmatched. Here the CDR3 reads CASSLSGLAGVPSNTGELFF. CDR3 in DNA: TGTGCCAGCAGTTTATCTGGACTAGCGGGAGTGCCCTCGAACACCGGGGAGCTGTTTTTT.

This clonotype was observed many times. The rearrangement joins TRBV6-5 to TRBJ2-3; D is possibly TRBD2 (6 bases). Looked up from germline, CDR1 is MNHEY and CDR2 is SVGAGI. The V end was cut by 11 bases, the J end by 4 bases, with 22 bases between. This CDR3 has 15 amino acids. This CDR3 reads CAVGAPSERPDTQYF. The CDR3 nucleotides are TGTGCCGTCGGGGCCCCTAGCGAGAGGCCAGATACGCAGTATTTT.

This clonotype was seen a handful of times. The V and J genes are TRBV27 and TRBJ1-1; D ambiguous. The CDR3 loop spans 14 amino acids. The germline gives CDR1 MNHEY, CDR2 SMNVEV (reference sequence). V was clipped by 6 bases and J by 1 base, with 12 bases between them. The CDR3 DNA sequence: TGTGCCAGCAGCCACAGAACAAGGAACACTGAAGCTTTCTTT. Protein product: CASSHRTRNTEAFF.

Many counts were recorded for this clonotype. J is TRBJ2-3 and V is TRBV28; tentative D call: TRBD2 (6 bases). With 5 bases removed from V and 0 bases from J, the gap between germline ends came to 12 bases. Looked up from germline, CDR1 is MDHEN and CDR2 is SYDVKM. This CDR3 is built from 15 residues. The CDR3 spells CASSDLARSTDTQYF. In nucleotides, the CDR3 is TGTGCCAGCAGTGATCTAGCGAGGAGCACAGATACGCAGTATTTT.

The chain has TRBV5-1 and TRBJ2-2; D is uncertain. This CDR3 contains 11 residues. Deletions cut 5 bases from V and 7 bases from J, with 6 bases between. Germline CDR1 reads SGHRS; CDR2 reads YFSETQ. The CDR3 DNA is TGCGCCAGCAGGAACGGCGGGGAGCTGTTTTTT. Translated, it gives CASRNGGELFF.

Ten or more counts support this clonotype. The chain links TRBV5-1 to TRBJ2-5, with D hard to call. The CDR3 is 11 residues long. In germline, CDR1 is SGHRS, CDR2 YFSETQ. The V end lost 5 bases, the J end lost 1 base, and 3 bases lay between the germline ends. CDR3 loop: CASRFQETQYF. DNA for the CDR3: TGCGCCAGCAGGTTCCAAGAGACCCAGTACTTC.

With regard to this clonotype: It may be a read error: a sequence one base away is much more abundant. Likely a read error: the CDR3 ends without its conserved phenylalanine or tryptophan. The chain carries TRBV7-6 and TRBJ1-1; D is undetermined. The CDR3 has 14 residues. Germline V gives CDR1 SGHVS, CDR2 FNYEAQ. The V end was cut by 6 bases, the J end by 1 base, with 12 bases between. CDR3 in DNA: TGTGCCAGCAGGTTCGGGCCGACGAACACTGAAGCTTTCTGT. It translates to CASRFGPTNTEAFC.

This clonotype showed up just a few times. Its ends do not fully match the called genes, so a read error is possible. The chain joins TRBV5-1 to TRBJ2-3; 7 bases line up with TRBD2. CDR1 SGHRS and CDR2 YFSETQ come from the germline V gene. CDR3 size: 16 residues. CDR3 protein: CAGSLKLAVNTDTQYF. In nucleotides, the CDR3 is TGCGCCGGCAGCTTGAAGCTAGCGGTAAACACAGATACGCAGTATTTT.

In regard to this clonotype: This clone may be a read error of a much larger clone one base away. The chain combines TRBV27 with TRBJ1-2; 7 bases line up with TRBD1. From germline, CDR1 is MNHEY and CDR2 SMNVEV (reference sequence). The CDR3 has 15 amino acids. The V segment lost 5 bases and the J segment 5 bases; nucleotides outside the gene matches: 11. The CDR3 sequence is CASSRPDRAGYGYTF. The DNA of the CDR3 is TGTGCCAGCAGTCGGCCCGACAGGGCAGGGTATGGCTACACCTTC.